These T cell receptor beta chains were read from a single sample in a study of T cell changes during pregnancy in multiple sclerosis. The protocol was immunoSEQ multiplex PCR, while the TCRdb copy is restricted to in-frame clones and leaves out a portion. The sample consists of some 80,000 clones, about 95% of them appearing once. The starting material was peripheral blood, obtained in the third trimester of pregnancy. The receptors here all came from a female donor with multiple sclerosis, enrolled in a pregnancy study. Both conserved end residues are part of each CDR3. Fields, in order: CDR3 DNA, CDR3 protein, clone size, V gene, D gene, J gene. The D gene is left open where the match is weak. Clone sizes are given selectively: once, few, many, or a class where the clone is expanded.

cdr3_nt: TGTGCCAGCAGCCCGGGACAGGCCTCGGGCTATGGCTACACCTTC
cdr3_aa: CASSPGQASGYGYTF
clone_size: -
v_call: TRBV7-9
d_call: TRBD1
j_call: TRBJ1-2

cdr3_nt: TGTGCCAGCAACGCGGGGCCGGGCACAGATACGCAGTATTTT
cdr3_aa: CASNAGPGTDTQYF
clone_size: -
v_call: TRBV2
d_call: -
j_call: TRBJ2-3

cdr3_nt: TGTGCCAGCAGTGAAGCCCCCAGGGGCTATGGCTACACCTTC
cdr3_aa: CASSEAPRGYGYTF
clone_size: -
v_call: TRBV2
d_call: -
j_call: TRBJ1-2

cdr3_nt: TGTGCCAGCAGCCTGAGGGACAGGGTCGAAGCCGGGGAGCTGTTTTTT
cdr3_aa: CASSLRDRVEAGELFF
clone_size: -
v_call: TRBV7-8
d_call: TRBD1
j_call: TRBJ2-2

cdr3_nt: TGTGCCAGCAGCTTAGGAATGCAGGGGGCTCACACAGATACGCAGTATTTT
cdr3_aa: CASSLGMQGAHTDTQYF
clone_size: -
v_call: TRBV13
d_call: TRBD1
j_call: TRBJ2-3

cdr3_nt: TGTGCCAGCTCACCAGGGCTCTCTGGAAACACCATATATTTT
cdr3_aa: CASSPGLSGNTIYF
clone_size: -
v_call: TRBV18
d_call: -
j_call: TRBJ1-3

cdr3_nt: TGTGCCAGCAGCCAAGGGCGGGGGGGGCCCTACGAGCAGTACTTC
cdr3_aa: CASSQGRGGPYEQYF
clone_size: -
v_call: TRBV4-2
d_call: TRBD2
j_call: TRBJ2-7

cdr3_nt: TGTGCCAGCAGCGCGACCGGGGTCAAGGACTATGGCTACACCTTC
cdr3_aa: CASSATGVKDYGYTF
clone_size: -
v_call: TRBV7-9
d_call: -
j_call: TRBJ1-2

cdr3_nt: TGCGCCAGCAGCCAAGATGGGGGGCGGGGGGCCGGAGAGACCCAGTACTTC
cdr3_aa: CASSQDGGRGAGETQYF
clone_size: once
v_call: TRBV4-1
d_call: TRBD2
j_call: TRBJ2-5

cdr3_nt: TGTGCCAGCAGCGTTGGTAGCGACAATGAGCAGTTCTTC
cdr3_aa: CASSVGSDNEQFF
clone_size: -
v_call: TRBV9
d_call: -
j_call: TRBJ2-1

cdr3_nt: TGTGCCAGTAGTGGGCCAAACTATGGCTACACCTTC
cdr3_aa: CASSGPNYGYTF
clone_size: once
v_call: TRBV19
d_call: -
j_call: TRBJ1-2

cdr3_nt: TGTGCCAGCAGCTTGGATATAAACATTCAGTACTTC
cdr3_aa: CASSLDINIQYF
clone_size: -
v_call: TRBV5-4
d_call: -
j_call: TRBJ2-4

cdr3_nt: TGCGCCAGCAGCTTGGAAACAGGGGGCCGCACCTTC
cdr3_aa: CASSLETGGRTF
clone_size: once
v_call: TRBV5-1
d_call: TRBD1
j_call: TRBJ1-2

cdr3_nt: TGTGCCAGCAGGGGGGGGCAGGGCACCGGGGAGCTGTTTTTT
cdr3_aa: CASRGGQGTGELFF
clone_size: -
v_call: TRBV27
d_call: -
j_call: TRBJ2-2

cdr3_nt: TGTGCCAGCAGTGAGTTACAGGGTGCCGACGAGCAGTACTTC
cdr3_aa: CASSELQGADEQYF
clone_size: -
v_call: TRBV6-1
d_call: -
j_call: TRBJ2-7

cdr3_nt: TGTGCCAGCAGCTTTTTGGACAGGGTCAATTCACCCCTCCACTTT
cdr3_aa: CASSFLDRVNSPLHF
clone_size: -
v_call: TRBV5-4
d_call: TRBD1
j_call: TRBJ1-6

cdr3_nt: TGTGCCAGCAGTGAATGGGGACAGGGAAATCAGCCCCAGCATTTT
cdr3_aa: CASSEWGQGNQPQHF
clone_size: once
v_call: TRBV6-1
d_call: TRBD1
j_call: TRBJ1-5

cdr3_nt: TGTGCCAGCAGCTCTTTAGCGGGGCGATCGAGGAATGAGCAGTTCTTC
cdr3_aa: CASSSLAGRSRNEQFF
clone_size: once
v_call: TRBV5-8
d_call: TRBD2
j_call: TRBJ2-1

cdr3_nt: TGTGCCAGCAGCTTATGGTCCGGGGGGGCCTACGAGCAGTACTTC
cdr3_aa: CASSLWSGGAYEQYF
clone_size: -
v_call: TRBV5-4
d_call: TRBD2
j_call: TRBJ2-7

cdr3_nt: TGTGCCAGCAGGGAGGTTCCGGGACAGAGAAACACCGGGGAGCTGTTTTTT
cdr3_aa: CASREVPGQRNTGELFF
clone_size: -
v_call: TRBV6-7
d_call: TRBD1
j_call: TRBJ2-2

cdr3_nt: TGTGCCAGCAGCCAAGATCTACGGGGGGGCCTCACAGATACGCAGTATTTT
cdr3_aa: CASSQDLRGGLTDTQYF
clone_size: -
v_call: TRBV4-2
d_call: TRBD2
j_call: TRBJ2-3

cdr3_nt: TGCGCCAGCAGTGAGTCGGGCGCCAGGGGCGCGCAGTATTTT
cdr3_aa: CASSESGARGAQYF
clone_size: once
v_call: TRBV10-2
d_call: -
j_call: TRBJ2-3

cdr3_nt: TGTGCCAGCACTACCGGGGGGGCCAACGTCCTGACTTTC
cdr3_aa: CASTTGGANVLTF
clone_size: -
v_call: TRBV11-2
d_call: -
j_call: TRBJ2-6

cdr3_nt: TGTGCCAGCAGCTTATACGGGGGAAGCTCTGGAAACACCATATATTTT
cdr3_aa: CASSLYGGSSGNTIYF
clone_size: -
v_call: TRBV7-8
d_call: -
j_call: TRBJ1-3

cdr3_nt: TGCACCGGAGACAGGCGATGGACTGAAGCTTTCTTT
cdr3_aa: CTGDRRWTEAFF
clone_size: -
v_call: TRBV1
d_call: -
j_call: TRBJ1-1

cdr3_nt: TGTGCCAGCAAAGGAGGGATGAACACTGAAGCTTTCTTT
cdr3_aa: CASKGGMNTEAFF
clone_size: -
v_call: TRBV6-1
d_call: -
j_call: TRBJ1-1

cdr3_nt: TGTGCCAGCAGCTTGGGTCGGGGATATAATTCACCCCTCCACTTT
cdr3_aa: CASSLGRGYNSPLHF
clone_size: -
v_call: TRBV5-6
d_call: -
j_call: TRBJ1-6

cdr3_nt: TGTGCCAGTAGTATTCCGGACAGGGTATGGTGGGCTAGCAATCAGCCCCAGCATTTT
cdr3_aa: CASSIPDRVWWASNQPQHF
clone_size: once
v_call: TRBV19
d_call: TRBD1
j_call: TRBJ1-5

cdr3_nt: TGTGCCAGCAGTGAATCGGGGGAGGTCAGACCCTACACCTTC
cdr3_aa: CASSESGEVRPYTF
clone_size: -
v_call: TRBV6-1
d_call: -
j_call: TRBJ1-2

cdr3_nt: TGTGCCAGCAGCCAACAGGGGAACCACGCCGGGGAGCTGTTTTTT
cdr3_aa: CASSQQGNHAGELFF
clone_size: -
v_call: TRBV9
d_call: TRBD1
j_call: TRBJ2-2

cdr3_nt: TGTGCCAGCAGCGCGGGACAGGGAGACTATGGCTACACCTTC
cdr3_aa: CASSAGQGDYGYTF
clone_size: -
v_call: TRBV7-9
d_call: TRBD1
j_call: TRBJ1-2

cdr3_nt: TGCGCCAGCAGCTACCGGGACACTCTACGGGAGACCCAGTACTTC
cdr3_aa: CASSYRDTLRETQYF
clone_size: -
v_call: TRBV5-1
d_call: -
j_call: TRBJ2-5

cdr3_nt: TGTGCCAGCAGCTTACGGGAGATGGGGAGGGAGACCCAGTACTTC
cdr3_aa: CASSLREMGRETQYF
clone_size: -
v_call: TRBV13
d_call: -
j_call: TRBJ2-5

cdr3_nt: TGTGCCAGCAGCTCCACAGGGAGCTATGGCTACACCTTC
cdr3_aa: CASSSTGSYGYTF
clone_size: -
v_call: TRBV5-4
d_call: -
j_call: TRBJ1-2

cdr3_nt: TGTGCCAGCAGGGACGACAGAGATAGCAATCAGCCCCAGCATTTT
cdr3_aa: CASRDDRDSNQPQHF
clone_size: -
v_call: TRBV6-5
d_call: -
j_call: TRBJ1-5

cdr3_nt: TGCGCCAGCAGCTTGGAGCGAAATGAGCAGTTCTTC
cdr3_aa: CASSLERNEQFF
clone_size: -
v_call: TRBV5-1
d_call: -
j_call: TRBJ2-1

cdr3_nt: TGTGCCAGCAGCTTTGGGGGGAAGAACACTGAAGCTTTCTTT
cdr3_aa: CASSFGGKNTEAFF
clone_size: -
v_call: TRBV7-2
d_call: -
j_call: TRBJ1-1

cdr3_nt: TGTGCCAGCAGCGAAAAGACAGGGTTCTATGGCTACACCTTC
cdr3_aa: CASSEKTGFYGYTF
clone_size: once
v_call: TRBV7-9
d_call: TRBD1
j_call: TRBJ1-2

cdr3_nt: TGTGCCAGCAGTTGGGGGGGACTCGGAAGCTATGGCTACACCTTC
cdr3_aa: CASSWGGLGSYGYTF
clone_size: -
v_call: TRBV27
d_call: -
j_call: TRBJ1-2

cdr3_nt: TGTGCCAGTAGTCCCCAGGGGGGTAGCAATCAGCCCCAGCATTTT
cdr3_aa: CASSPQGGSNQPQHF
clone_size: -
v_call: TRBV19
d_call: TRBD1
j_call: TRBJ1-5